This T cell receptor (beta chain) was profiled in a study of blood T cells in healthy people across ages. The CDR3 spans 17 residues. The V gene's germline CDR1 is MNHNY and CDR2 SVGAGI (reference sequence). Isolation yielded PBMCs, at least 7 million per sample, in every case. Alongside a J-beta primer mix, a sample-barcoded 5' primer served in a second PCR lasting roughly 6 to 11 cycles. MiXCR, applied by TCRdb to the 5' RACE reads, yields one record per CDR3 protein. The data show over 1,300,000 distinct CDR3 sequences, approximately 59% seen once. As regards this clonotype: Its target is unknown. The junction does not match germline at one end; this may be a read error.

Study-wide points: Across samples, TCR beta diversity tracked strongly with naive T cell percentage. PBMCs went unsorted, and a conclusive naive versus antigen-experienced comparison was therefore prevented. Changes seen in expanded clonotypes were possibly confounded by donor CMV status left unknown.

This TCR was sampled from a man between 18 and 29 years old in good health. V and J are TRBV6-6 and TRBJ2-7; D might be TRBD1 (6 bases). Specimen: blood. CDR3 nucleotide sequence: TGTGCCAGCAGTTATGGGTACAGGGAGATCAATACCTATGAGCAGTACTTC. Amino acids: CASSYGYREINTYEQYF.